The 32 T cell receptor beta chains below come from one sample, sequenced in a study of regulatory T cells in long-lasting Graves disease. The sample's time point: newly diagnosed GD, antithyroid drugs for less than 3 months. The TCR library was made from RNA extracted from PBMCs. Investigators prepared the TCR beta libraries by applying iRepertoire HTBI primers and Arm-PCR of CDR3 regions. TCRdb reanalysed the multiplex PCR reads using MiXCR and keeps one entry per CDR3 protein. The table includes about half a million distinct CDR3 sequences, 12% detected once. Another study also made use of these data, one on T cells in Graves' hyperthyroidism and ophthalmopathy.

The sequenced sample was peripheral blood mononuclear cells (PBMCs), obtained at new diagnosis, from a patient treated with antithyroid drugs. The receptors were sampled from a woman aged 30 to 39 with Graves disease.

This clonotype was observed a handful of times. Written as DNA, the CDR3 is TGTGCCAGCAGCCAAGATCGGGGTTACAATGAGCAGTTCTTC. It codes for CASSQDRGYNEQFF. The genes are TRBV14 and TRBJ2-1; D may be TRBD2 (5 bases). CDR1 is SGHDN and CDR2 is FVKESK in the germline V gene. CDR3 length equals 14 residues. V lost 0 bases and J 4 bases, leaving 7 bases between the germline ends.

This clonotype was counted ten times or more. The chain uses TRBV6-1 and TRBJ1-4, with D tentatively TRBD1 (5 bases). V lost 6 bases, J lost 2 bases, and 19 bases lay in between. Germline V gene data show CDR1 as MNHNS and CDR2 as SASEGT. The CDR3 is made up of 17 amino acids. As DNA, the CDR3 is TGTGCCAGCAGAGTGACCGGGACCCGGTTCACTAATGAAAAACTGTTTTTT. Translation: CASRVTGTRFTNEKLFF.

This clonotype was recorded many times. The chain carries TRBV28 and TRBJ1-6; possible D gene TRBD1, 5 bases. CDR3 length equals 15 residues. Germline CDR1 and CDR2: MDHEN and SYDVKM. Between the trimmed V and J ends, which lost 7 bases and 10 bases, there was a span of 20 bases. The CDR3 loop is CASTPGGQGSSPLHF. As DNA, the CDR3 is TGTGCCAGCACCCCGGGAGGGCAGGGCTCCTCACCCCTCCACTTT.

This clonotype occurred many times. The chain links TRBV6-1 to TRBJ1-6; maybe TRBD1 (6 bases). The CDR3 contains 14 residues. The germline V gene has CDR1 MNHNS and CDR2 SASEGT. V was trimmed by 6 bases and J by 7 bases, leaving 13 bases between them. The CDR3 reads CASRSGTRNSPLHF. Written as DNA, the CDR3 is TGTGCCAGCAGGTCCGGGACAAGGAATTCACCCCTCCACTTT.

Regarding this clonotype: This CDR3 is missing its conserved last phenylalanine or tryptophan, likely due to a read error. The chain carries TRBV12-3 or TRBV12-4 and TRBJ1-5; 7 bases agree with TRBD1. V lost 4 bases, J lost 4 bases, and 1 base stayed unmatched. The CDR3 runs 13 residues. The CDR3 here is CASSSRGNQPQHL. The CDR3 DNA sequence: TGTGCCAGCAGTTCCAGGGGGAATCAGCCCCAGCATCTT.

This clonotype showed up many times. The DNA for the CDR3 is TGTGCCAGCAGCTCGTGTTGCTGGGGGGCCCCAACCGGGGAGCTGTTTTTT. This codes for CASSSCCWGAPTGELFF. The rearrangement uses TRBV11-2 and TRBJ2-2; D may be TRBD1 or TRBD2 (6 bases each). V lost 4 bases, J lost 5 bases, and 20 bases lay in between. The CDR3 loop spans 17 amino acids. Germline lookup yields CDR1 SGHAT and CDR2 FQNNGV.

The chain carries TRBV20-1 and TRBJ1-2, with 9 bases fitting TRBD1. CDR3 length equals 13 residues. Germline values: CDR1 DFQATT, CDR2 SNEGSKA (reference sequence). V dropped 6 bases and J dropped 2; count of bases not matched to a gene: 4. CDR3 region: CSAGQGLNYGYTF. The CDR3 bases are TGCAGTGCCGGACAGGGGCTCAACTATGGCTACACCTTC.

This clonotype was observed at least ten times. The V gene is TRBV7-2, the J gene TRBJ2-7; D ambiguous. The CDR3 runs to 14 residues. V was pared by 1 base and J by 1 base, with 8 bases between. Germline CDR1 reads SGHTA; CDR2 reads FQGNSA. For the CDR3, the DNA is TGTGCCAGCAGCTTAGGCCCGGGTTCCTACGAGCAGTACTTC. Its translation: CASSLGPGSYEQYF.

V is TRBV19 and J is TRBJ1-1; TRBD1 aligns across 8 bases. CDR3 length equals 15 residues. Germline V gene lookup returns CDR1 LNHDA and CDR2 SQIVND (reference sequence). Trimming at V came to 6 bases and at J to 1 base, leaving 7 bases not matched to a gene. CDR3 DNA: TGTGCCAGTAGCACACTAGGACAGGGGAACACTGAAGCTTTCTTT. As protein: CASSTLGQGNTEAFF.

The V and J genes are TRBV3-1 and TRBJ1-3, with D hard to call. Germline V gene sequence: CDR1 LGHDT, CDR2 YNNKEL (reference sequence). The CDR3 is 14 residues long. V shed 0 bases and J shed 6 bases, with 9 bases lying between them. The CDR3, as DNA: TGTGCCAGCAGCCAAGAGGTCGGGGAAAACACCATATATTTT. It encodes CASSQEVGENTIYF.

The chain joins TRBV9 to TRBJ1-6; D may be TRBD1 (6 bases). V lost 5 bases and J 4 bases, leaving 19 bases between the germline ends. This CDR3 contains 17 residues. From germline, CDR1 is SGDLS and CDR2 YYNGEE. The CDR3 spells CASSLTPDSDYNSPLHF. The CDR3 region has the DNA TGTGCCAGCAGTCTCACACCGGACAGCGATTATAATTCACCCCTCCACTTT.

This clonotype was detected a few times. This sequence joins TRBV28 and TRBJ1-5; D might be TRBD1 (5 bases). V was clipped by 5 bases and J by 7 bases, with 21 bases between them. The CDR3 length is 16 residues. Germline loops: CDR1 MDHEN, CDR2 SYDVKM. CDR3 loop: CASSPLGSGNDQPQHF. Here the CDR3 DNA reads TGTGCCAGCAGTCCACTCGGGTCAGGGAATGACCAGCCCCAGCATTTT.

This clonotype was observed at least ten times. The V and J genes are TRBV3-1 and TRBJ2-3; tentative D call: TRBD1 (5 bases). V dropped 4 bases and J dropped 2 bases, with 13 bases sitting between them. This CDR3 has 15 amino acids. Per germline, CDR1 LGHDT and CDR2 YNNKEL (reference sequence). The CDR3 bases are TGTGCCAGCAGCCCAAAGGGGATACCCACAGATACGCAGTATTTT. Amino acid sequence: CASSPKGIPTDTQYF.

Remarks on this clonotype: Given a much more abundant clone one base away, this may be a read error. V gene TRBV25-1 combines with J gene TRBJ1-1, with TRBD1 matching over 8 bases. V dropped 8 bases and J dropped 1; count of bases not matched to a gene: 3. The CDR3 is 13 residues long. CDR1 and CDR2 (germline): MGHDK, SYGVNS. The chain's CDR3 is CASGDRPNTEAFF. As DNA, the CDR3 is TGTGCCAGCGGGGACAGGCCGAACACTGAAGCTTTCTTT.

This clonotype was seen at least ten times. The V call is TRBV20-1, the J call TRBJ2-6; D possibly uses TRBD1 or TRBD2 (5 bases each). CDR3 length: 16 amino acids. V lost 3 bases and J lost 0, with 12 bases in between. The germline V gene has CDR1 DFQATT and CDR2 SNEGSKA (reference sequence). In DNA, the CDR3 is TGCAGTGCTAGGGGACGGGGCCTCTCTGGGGCCAACGTCCTGACTTTC. Amino acid sequence: CSARGRGLSGANVLTF.

CDR3 protein: CASSEDGGLAVSQQYF. The CDR3 DNA reads TGTGCCAGCAGTGAAGATGGGGGACTAGCGGTTTCCCAGCAGTACTTC. The gene calls are TRBV6-2 or TRBV6-3 and TRBJ2-7; TRBD2 matches 11 bases. Unmatched junction bases numbered 14, after V lost 5 bases and J lost 8 bases. The CDR3 covers 16 residues. Germline assignment: CDR1 MNHEY and CDR2 SVGEGT.

The table lists this clonotype with a few counts. A far larger clone differs by one base, so this is likely a read error. The gene calls are TRBV19 and TRBJ2-7; D not certain. The CDR3 extends over 13 amino acids. V shed 9 bases and J shed 3 bases, with 15 bases lying between them. The germline V gene encodes CDR1 LNHDA and CDR2 SQIVND (reference sequence). As DNA, the CDR3 is TGTGCCAGCAGCATAGGTCCCCTCTACGAGCAGTACTTC. This encodes CASSIGPLYEQYF.

The rearrangement links TRBV5-6 to TRBJ1-2; possibly TRBD1 for D (6 bases). The germline V gene has CDR1 SGHDT and CDR2 YYEEEE. V was pared by 7 bases and J by 5 bases, with 15 bases between. The CDR3 runs to 13 residues. In DNA, the CDR3 is TGTGCCAGCGACCCACAGGGAGGGTATGGCTACACCTTC. Translated, it gives CASDPQGGYGYTF.

Turning to this clonotype: Since a much larger clone is just one base distant, this may be a read error. V and J are TRBV3-1 and TRBJ2-5; maybe TRBD2 (6 bases). The CDR3 contains 16 residues. Germline CDR1 and CDR2: LGHDT and YNNKEL (reference sequence). V was clipped by 1 base and J by 4 bases, with 16 bases between them. Here the CDR3 DNA reads TGTGCCAGCAGCCAAGGGACTATCGGGATGGGAGAGACCCAGTACTTC. This translates into CASSQGTIGMGETQYF.

This clonotype has a count of ten or more. V is TRBV27 and J is TRBJ2-1; the match to TRBD1 covers 9 bases. Trimming took 6 bases from V and 2 from J; bases not matched to a gene: 11. CDR3 length equals 17 residues. CDR1 MNHEY and CDR2 SMNVEV come from the germline V gene (reference sequence). CDR3 sequence (DNA): TGTGCCAGCAGCCCTATGGTTTGGGACAGGGCCTACAATGAGCAGTTCTTC. Translating gives CASSPMVWDRAYNEQFF.

Note on this clonotype: A read error may account for a junction end that differs from germline. This chain joins TRBV9 and TRBJ2-6; D gene ambiguous. Germline CDR1 SGDLS, CDR2 YYNGEE. The CDR3 has 15 amino acids. The CDR3 here is CTSSPPSSGANVLTF. The CDR3 region has the DNA TGTACCAGCAGCCCACCCAGCTCTGGGGCCAACGTCCTGACTTTC.

This clonotype came up a few times. The chain recombines TRBV11-1 with TRBJ2-2; D gene unclear. CDR3 length equals 18 residues. In germline, CDR1 is SGHAT, CDR2 FQDESV (reference sequence). Trimming pared 5 bases from V and 1 base from J, leaving 20 bases between. The DNA of the CDR3 is TGTGCCAGCAGCCAAGATTCGCAGGTCGTCCGGAACACCGGGGAGCTGTTTTTT. Encoded protein: CASSQDSQVVRNTGELFF.

This clonotype showed up many times. The J gene is TRBJ1-1, the V gene TRBV19, with 7 nucleotides matching TRBD1. The germline V gene encodes CDR1 LNHDA and CDR2 SQIVND (reference sequence). The CDR3 extends over 13 amino acids. The V segment lost 10 bases and the J segment 6 bases; nucleotides outside the gene matches: 11. The CDR3 reads CATEGRGRPEAFF. CDR3 nucleotides: TGTGCCACCGAGGGGAGGGGGCGTCCTGAAGCTTTCTTT.

The V call is TRBV6-1, the J call TRBJ1-5; no clear D. The CDR3 consists of 15 residues. Deletions cut 10 bases from V and 7 bases from J, with 23 bases between. Germline CDR1 is MNHNS and CDR2 is SASEGT. The CDR3 reads CATSSRREGGQPQHF. CDR3 DNA: TGTGCCACATCATCTCGGAGGGAGGGAGGCCAGCCCCAGCATTTT.

A few counts support this clonotype. A read error may explain this, as a much larger clone is one base away. The chain employs TRBV7-8 and TRBJ1-2, with D possibly matching TRBD1 (6 bases). Germline-derived CDR1 and CDR2 are SGHVS and FQNEAQ. With 2 bases removed from V and 4 bases from J, the gap between germline ends came to 17 bases. This CDR3 is 16 amino acids long. CDR3 DNA sequence: TGTGCCAGCAGCTTAAGCCGGGGGCCGAGGGTCTATGGCTACACCTTC. This sequence encodes CASSLSRGPRVYGYTF.

To note about this clonotype: A much larger clone lies one base from this, so it may be a read error. The chain combines TRBV2 with TRBJ2-4; D uncertain. The assigned J gene may be wrong: the sequence end matches TRBJ1-2 better. This CDR3 is built from 16 residues. Germline CDR1 and CDR2: SNHLY and FYNNEI. The CDR3 DNA is TGTGCCAGCAGCTCAATATCGGGCAGACTAGTGACTGGCTACACCTTC. Translation gives CASSSISGRLVTGYTF.

Ten or more counts support this clonotype. This rearrangement joins TRBV2 to TRBJ1-2; D gene ambiguous. Germline V gives CDR1 SNHLY, CDR2 FYNNEI. Trimming removed 3 bases at V and 3 bases at J, with 14 bases between. The length of the CDR3 is 15 residues. The CDR3 DNA reads as TGTGCCAGCAGTGATGAGGCAGCTTACTACTATGGCTACACCTTC. It yields the protein CASSDEAAYYYGYTF.

As regards this clonotype: A junction end diverges from the germline sequence, so it may reflect a read error. This sequence joins TRBV11-1 and TRBJ2-1, with TRBD2 matching 13 bases. In germline, CDR1 is SGHAT, CDR2 FQDESV (reference sequence). The CDR3 spans 16 residues. The CDR3 loop is CASSPGLAGTYNEQLF. For the CDR3, the DNA is TGTGCCAGCAGCCCGGGACTAGCGGGGACCTACAATGAGCAGCTCTTC.

The chain joins TRBV11-2 to TRBJ2-1, with TRBD2 matching 7 bases. Germline trimming cut 6 bases from V and 9 bases from J; bases unmatched to any gene: 11. Germline V gene sequence: CDR1 SGHAT, CDR2 FQNNGV. The CDR3 consists of 14 residues. Here the CDR3 DNA reads TGTGCCAGCAGTGCCCTAGCGGCGTCCGGTGAGCAGTTCTTC. It translates to CASSALAASGEQFF.

The table lists this clonotype with many counts. The junction differs from germline at one of its ends, possibly a read error. J is TRBJ1-2 and V is TRBV12-3 or TRBV12-4, with 7 bases that match TRBD1. The CDR3 runs to 12 residues. CDR3 sequence (DNA): TGTGCCAGCAGTTTAGCTTTCGACAGGGTGGCCTTC. Encoded protein: CASSLAFDRVAF.

This clonotype was detected many times. The chain combines TRBV5-6 with TRBJ1-6, with D perhaps TRBD1 (6 bases). V dropped 4 bases and J dropped 3 bases, with 14 bases sitting between them. The CDR3 length is 16 residues. From germline, CDR1 is SGHDT and CDR2 YYEEEE. This chain's CDR3 is CASSLSGQIYNSPLHF. CDR3 sequence (DNA): TGTGCCAGCAGCCTGAGTGGACAGATCTATAATTCACCCCTCCACTTT. Combining the CDR3 with reference TRBV5-6 and TRBJ1-6 gives the whole variable domain DAGVTQSPTHLIKTRGQQVTLRCSPKSGHDTVSWYQQALGQGPQFIFQYYEEEERQRGNFPDRFSGHQFPNYSSELNVNALLLGDSALYLCASSLSGQIYNSPLHFGNGTRLTVT.

The rearrangement links TRBV5-1 to TRBJ2-5; TRBD2 agrees at 9 bases. This CDR3 contains 16 residues. The V gene end was trimmed by 0 bases and the J gene end by 4 bases; junction bases not matched to a gene: 7. Germline V gene sequence: CDR1 SGHRS, CDR2 YFSETQ. CDR3 loop: CASSLGVAGGPETQYF. Here the CDR3 DNA reads TGCGCCAGCAGCTTGGGAGTCGCGGGAGGGCCAGAGACCCAGTACTTC.